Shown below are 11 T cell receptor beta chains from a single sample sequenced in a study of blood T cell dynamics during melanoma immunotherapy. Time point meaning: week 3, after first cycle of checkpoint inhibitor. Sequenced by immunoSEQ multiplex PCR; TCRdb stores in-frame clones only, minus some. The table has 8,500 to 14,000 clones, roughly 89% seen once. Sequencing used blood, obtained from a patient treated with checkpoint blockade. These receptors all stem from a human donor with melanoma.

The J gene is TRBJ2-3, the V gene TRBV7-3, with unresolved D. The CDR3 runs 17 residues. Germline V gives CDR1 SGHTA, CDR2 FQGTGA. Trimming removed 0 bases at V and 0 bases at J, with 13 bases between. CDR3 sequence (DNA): TGTGCCAGCAGCTTAACGCCCTCCCGACCTAGCACAGATACGCAGTATTTT. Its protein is CASSLTPSRPSTDTQYF. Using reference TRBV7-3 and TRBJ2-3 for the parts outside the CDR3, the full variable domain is GAGVSQTPSNKVTEKGKYVELRCDPISGHTALYWYRQSLGQGPEFLIYFQGTGAADDSGLPNDRFFAVRPEGSVSTLKIQRTERGDSAVYLCASSLTPSRPSTDTQYFGPGTRLTVL.

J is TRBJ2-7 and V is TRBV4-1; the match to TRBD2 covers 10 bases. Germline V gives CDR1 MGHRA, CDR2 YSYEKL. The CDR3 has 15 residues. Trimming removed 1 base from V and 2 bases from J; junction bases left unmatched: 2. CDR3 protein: CASSQVTSGTYEQYF. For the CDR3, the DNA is TGCGCCAGCAGCCAAGTAACTAGCGGGACCTACGAGCAGTACTTC.

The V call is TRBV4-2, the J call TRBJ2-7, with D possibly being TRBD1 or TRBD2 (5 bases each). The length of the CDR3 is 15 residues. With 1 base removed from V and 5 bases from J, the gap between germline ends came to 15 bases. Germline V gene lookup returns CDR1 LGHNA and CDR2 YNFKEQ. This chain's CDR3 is CASSQVGARGDEQYF. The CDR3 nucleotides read TGTGCCAGCAGCCAAGTAGGGGCTAGGGGAGACGAGCAGTACTTC.

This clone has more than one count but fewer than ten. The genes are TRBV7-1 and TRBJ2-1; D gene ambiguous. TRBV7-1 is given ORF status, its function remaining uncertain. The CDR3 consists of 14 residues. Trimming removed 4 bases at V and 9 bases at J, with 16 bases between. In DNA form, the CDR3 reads TGTGCCAGCAGCTTAGTCGTCTCCCACGGTGAGCAGTTCTTC. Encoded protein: CASSLVVSHGEQFF.

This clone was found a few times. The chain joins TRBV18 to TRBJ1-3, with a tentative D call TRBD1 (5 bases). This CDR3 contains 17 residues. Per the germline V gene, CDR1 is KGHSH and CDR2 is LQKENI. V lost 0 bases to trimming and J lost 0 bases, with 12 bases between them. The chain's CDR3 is CASSPPAGPSSGNTIYF. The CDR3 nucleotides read TGTGCCAGCTCACCACCGGCGGGGCCCAGCTCTGGAAACACCATATATTTT.

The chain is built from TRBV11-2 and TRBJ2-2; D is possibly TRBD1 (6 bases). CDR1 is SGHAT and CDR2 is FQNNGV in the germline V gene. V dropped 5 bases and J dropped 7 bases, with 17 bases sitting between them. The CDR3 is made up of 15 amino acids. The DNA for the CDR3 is TGTGCCAGCAGCCCAACGGGCCGAGGGGGCGGGGAGCTGTTTTTT. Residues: CASSPTGRGGGELFF.

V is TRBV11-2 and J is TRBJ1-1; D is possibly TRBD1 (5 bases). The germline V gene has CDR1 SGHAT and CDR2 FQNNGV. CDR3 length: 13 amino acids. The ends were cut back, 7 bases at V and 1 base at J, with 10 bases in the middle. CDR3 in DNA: TGTGCCAGCAACCGCGGGGGGAACACTGAAGCTTTCTTT. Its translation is CASNRGGNTEAFF.

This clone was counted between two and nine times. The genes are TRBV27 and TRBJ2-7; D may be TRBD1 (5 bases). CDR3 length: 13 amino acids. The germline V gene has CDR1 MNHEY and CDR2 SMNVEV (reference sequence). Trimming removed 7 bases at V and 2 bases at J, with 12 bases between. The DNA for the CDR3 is TGTGCCAGCAAAATGGGGCCCACCTACGAGCAGTACTTC. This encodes CASKMGPTYEQYF.

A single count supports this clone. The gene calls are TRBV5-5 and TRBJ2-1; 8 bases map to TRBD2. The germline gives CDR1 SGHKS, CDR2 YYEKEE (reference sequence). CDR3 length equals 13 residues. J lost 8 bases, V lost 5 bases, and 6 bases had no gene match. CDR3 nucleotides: TGTGCCAGCAGTGGGGGACTAGGTTATGAGCAGTTCTTC. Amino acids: CASSGGLGYEQFF.

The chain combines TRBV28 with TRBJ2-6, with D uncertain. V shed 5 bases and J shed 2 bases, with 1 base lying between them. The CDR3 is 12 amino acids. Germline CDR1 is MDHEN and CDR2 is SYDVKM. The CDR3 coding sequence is TGTGCCAGCAGTCCTGGGGCCAACGTCCTGACTTTC. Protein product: CASSPGANVLTF. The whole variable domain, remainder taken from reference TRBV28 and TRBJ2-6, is DVKVTQSSRYLVKRTGEKVFLECVQDMDHENMFWYRQDPGLGLRLIYFSYDVKMKEKGDIPEGYSVSREKKERFSLILESASTNQTSMYLCASSPGANVLTFGAGSRLTVL.

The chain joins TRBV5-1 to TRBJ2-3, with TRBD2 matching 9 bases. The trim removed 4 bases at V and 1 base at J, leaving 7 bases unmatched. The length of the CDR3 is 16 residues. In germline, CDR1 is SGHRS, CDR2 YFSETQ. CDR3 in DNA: TGCGCCAGCAGCCCTGCTAGCGGGACCGGCACAGATACGCAGTATTTT. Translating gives CASSPASGTGTDTQYF.